These T cell receptor beta chains were read from a single sample in a study of T cells after posttransplantation cyclophosphamide. Assay used: immunoSEQ multiplex PCR; TCRdb lists only in-frame clones, some missing. The sample consists of about 3,300 clones, 79% of them appearing once. The sequenced sample was PBMCs, obtained approximately 28 weeks after allogeneic stem cell transplant with posttransplant cyclophosphamide. Receptors were obtained from a male patient between 60 and 69 years old who received an allogeneic stem cell transplant from a related donor and was CMV-positive. The graft donor may have given rise to some T cells. Each CDR3 is given with its conserved first and last residue. Fields, in order: CDR3 protein, CDR3 length, J gene, V gene.

CDR3: CSASRGGELFF; length: 11; J: TRBJ2-2; V: TRBV20-1
CDR3: CASSLQGDNQPQHF; length: 14; J: TRBJ1-5; V: TRBV7-6
CDR3: CASSFWGGAVNQPQHF; length: 16; J: TRBJ1-5; V: TRBV27
CDR3: CASSTDRDGNTIYF; length: 14; J: TRBJ1-3; V: TRBV6-1
CDR3: CASSVRGQGNQPQHF; length: 15; J: TRBJ1-5; V: TRBV6-1
CDR3: CASGPGLKGDTQYF; length: 14; J: TRBJ2-3; V: TRBV12-5
CDR3: CASSATSGRTDTQYF; length: 15; J: TRBJ2-3; V: TRBV9
CDR3: CASSGRTVYNEQFF; length: 14; J: TRBJ2-1; V: TRBV7-2
CDR3: CASSLWGATDTQYF; length: 14; J: TRBJ2-3; V: TRBV5-1
CDR3: CASSQAPGGTGELFF; length: 15; J: TRBJ2-2; V: TRBV7-7
CDR3: CASSLYTEAFF; length: 11; J: TRBJ1-1; V: TRBV11-2
CDR3: CASSGQKQETQYF; length: 13; J: TRBJ2-5; V: TRBV21-1
CDR3: CASSRNSGGASSEQFF; length: 16; J: TRBJ2-1; V: TRBV18
CDR3: CSASGRGEQFF; length: 11; J: TRBJ2-1; V: TRBV20-1
CDR3: CASRPAGGWTGELFF; length: 15; J: TRBJ2-2; V: TRBV13
CDR3: CASSFFGGRSNEQFF; length: 15; J: TRBJ2-1; V: TRBV7-8
CDR3: CASSLVSSGSLVF; length: 13; J: TRBJ2-1; V: TRBV11-3
CDR3: CASTFGVNTIYF; length: 12; J: TRBJ1-3; V: TRBV28